A single TCR beta chain is shown here with its context. What it binds is not known. Per germline, CDR1 WNHNN and CDR2 SYGVQD (reference sequence). Trimming pared 3 bases from V and 0 bases from J, leaving 12 bases between. The CDR3 runs to 15 residues. TCRdb fed the multiplex PCR reads into MiXCR, producing one record per CDR3 protein. The table shows about 15,000 distinct CDR3 sequences, with just under 45% occurring only once. The record originates from a study of breast tumors, draining lymph nodes, adjacent tissues. Study-wide points: Luminal-like breast cancer showed significantly greater tumor-nontumor repertoire similarity than basal-like breast cancer did.

The chain uses TRBV10-1 and TRBJ2-7; tentatively, D is TRBD1 (6 bases). The receptor was isolated from a female donor with breast cancer. Some clones in this sample may be carry-over from other donors' samples. The specimen sequenced was tumor-adjacent breast tissue. The CDR3 sequence is CASSEGQRGSYEQYF. The CDR3 DNA sequence: TGCGCCAGCAGTGAAGGACAGAGAGGCTCCTACGAGCAGTACTTC.